Given below is one TCR beta chain in context. Construction of TCR beta libraries relied on iRepertoire HTBI primers and on Arm-PCR targeting CDR3 regions. TCRdb used MiXCR to reprocess the multiplex PCR reads, holding one entry per CDR3 protein. This table holds about 470,000 distinct CDR3 sequences, roughly 21% found once. Trimming removed 2 bases at V and 5 bases at J, with 19 bases between. This CDR3 region has 16 residues. From germline, CDR1 is SGHNT and CDR2 YYREEE (reference sequence). Time point described: persistent/refractory GD, antithyroid drugs over 5 years with positive TRAb. Extracted RNA from PBMCs served as the source of the TCR library. Peripheral blood, at 7.5 to 9 milliliters, went into EDTA tubes. This record belongs to a study of regulatory T cells in long-lasting Graves disease.

This chain links TRBV5-4 with TRBJ2-5; D is perhaps TRBD1 (7 bases). Material: peripheral blood mononuclear cells (PBMCs), obtained when the disease was refractory, from a patient treated with antithyroid drugs. The sequence came from a female donor with Graves disease. In nucleotides, the CDR3 is TGTGCCAGCAGCTTATTTACAGGGGCGGCGGGGGAGACCCAGTACTTC. The encoded protein is CASSLFTGAAGETQYF.